The clone carrying this TCR beta chain was found many times. What it binds is unknown. TCR beta CDR3 regions were amplified from RNA. The primer set for the first-round RT-PCR of the TCR CDR3 was HTBI. TCRdb independently ran MiXCR on the multiplex PCR reads; one entry per CDR3 protein. The sample records hundreds of thousands of distinct CDR3 sequences, 17% being singletons. The V gene's germline CDR1 is MNHNS and CDR2 SASEGT. Trimming stripped 4 bases from V and 6 bases from J, with 19 bases between. This CDR3 contains 15 residues. These data come from a study of T cells in Graves' hyperthyroidism and ophthalmopathy. Broader study findings: Among clonotypes expanded in thyroid above 0.001, most were also found in blood.

For ophthalmopathy patients, the Clinical Activity Score was at least 3 and the NOSPECS grade at least 4; duration was under 3 months. Exclusion followed for patients with uncontrolled infection, other autoimmune disease, pregnancy or lactation. This chain joins TRBV6-1 and TRBJ2-7, with D unclear. Input material: blood. The origin of this receptor is a woman in her fifties or sixties with Graves' ophthalmopathy. In DNA, the CDR3 is TGTGCCAGCAGTGCTGGGGTCGGGTTTTCTGGCGAGCAGTACTTC. Translated: CASSAGVGFSGEQYF.